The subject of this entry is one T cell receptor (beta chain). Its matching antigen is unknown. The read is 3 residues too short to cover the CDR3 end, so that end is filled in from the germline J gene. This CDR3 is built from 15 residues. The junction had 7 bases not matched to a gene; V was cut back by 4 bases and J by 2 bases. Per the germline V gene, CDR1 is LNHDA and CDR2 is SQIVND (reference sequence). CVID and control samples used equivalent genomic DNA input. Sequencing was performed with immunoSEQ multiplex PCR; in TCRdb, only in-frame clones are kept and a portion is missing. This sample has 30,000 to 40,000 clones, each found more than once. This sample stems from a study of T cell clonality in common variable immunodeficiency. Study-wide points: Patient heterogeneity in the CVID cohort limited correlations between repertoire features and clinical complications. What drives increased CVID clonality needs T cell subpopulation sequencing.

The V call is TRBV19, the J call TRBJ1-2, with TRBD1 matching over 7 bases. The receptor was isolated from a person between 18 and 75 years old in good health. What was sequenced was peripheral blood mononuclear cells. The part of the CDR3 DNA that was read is TGTGCCAGTAGTACCCGGGACAGTTCCAACTATGGC. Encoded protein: CASSTRDSSNYG. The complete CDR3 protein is CASSTRDSSNYGYTF.